This T cell receptor beta chain was captured by sequencing in a study of cytomegalovirus exposure and HLA in healthy donors. Germline values: CDR1 SQVTM, CDR2 ANQGSEA. Trimming left V 8 bases short and J 6 bases short, with 14 bases between. The CDR3 covers 13 residues. This clone was seen just once. Primers included in the PCR were 60 Vbeta and 13 Jbeta primers. Profiled with immunoSEQ multiplex PCR; TCRdb holds only in-frame clones, not every one. The top ten hold 1% of the sample, which has more than 100,000 clones, less than 85% seen once. Sequenced sample: PBMCs. The chain employs TRBV29-1 and TRBJ1-6; D uncertain. The source of this sequence is a man in his forties or fifties in good health and CMV-seronegative. The CDR3 loop reads CSPGGDSNSPLHF. Written as DNA, the CDR3 is TGCAGCCCGGGCGGGGATAGTAATTCACCCCTCCACTTT.